A single sample is the source of the 32 T cell receptor beta chains below, sequenced in a study of Graves' ophthalmopathy and Graves' hyperthyroidism. RNA transcripts provided the template for amplifying TCR beta CDR3 regions. RT-PCR was first run with HTBI primers, then multiplex PCR in a second round. TCRdb re-called the multiplex PCR reads through MiXCR, storing one row per CDR3 protein. Among hundreds of thousands of distinct CDR3 sequences listed, under 25% were seen once. The sequencing input was peripheral blood. The receptors were sampled from a woman aged 18-29 years with stable Graves' hyperthyroidism.

This clonotype has ten or more counts. V gene TRBV6-2 or TRBV6-3 combines with J gene TRBJ2-5; unclear D gene. The CDR3 loop spans 15 amino acids. V was pared by 5 bases and J by 5 bases, with 18 bases between. CDR1 and CDR2 from the germline V gene are MNHEY and SVGEGT. This chain's CDR3 is CASSTKLQLRETQYF. Written as DNA, the CDR3 is TGTGCCAGCAGTACCAAACTACAATTGAGGGAGACCCAGTACTTC.

This clonotype was seen a few times. The chain links TRBV4-1 to TRBJ2-7; TRBD2 matches 11 bases. With V trimmed by 4 bases and J by 3 bases, 2 bases remained unmatched. The CDR3 totals 14 residues. CDR1 and CDR2 (germline): MGHRA, YSYEKL. The CDR3 nucleotides are TGCGCCAGCAGCCGACTAGCGGGAAACTACGAGCAGTACTTC. Its translation is CASSRLAGNYEQYF.

This clonotype was counted between two and nine times. The genes are TRBV6-2 or TRBV6-3 and TRBJ2-5, with D unclear. The V and J ends lost 8 bases and 5 bases respectively, with 12 bases between them. Germline V lookup: CDR1 MNHEY, CDR2 SVGEGT. The CDR3 consists of 12 residues. In DNA, the CDR3 is TGTGCCAGCCGGTTAACACGGGAGACCCAGTACTTC. As protein: CASRLTRETQYF.

This clonotype showed up many times. At one boundary the junction diverges from the germline segment, which might be a read error. J is TRBJ2-5 and V is TRBV20-1; no reliable D call. The germline CDR1 and CDR2 sequences are DFQATT and SNEGSKA (reference sequence). The CDR3 is 13 amino acids. CDR3: CSARDRGVETQYF. CDR3 DNA sequence: TGCAGTGCCAGAGACCGTGGCGTAGAGACCCAGTACTTC.

The sample holds many counts of this clonotype. The chain joins TRBV29-1 to TRBJ1-2; D gene ambiguous. CDR3 size: 15 residues. Germline V gene lookup returns CDR1 SQVTM and CDR2 ANQGSEA. Trimming removed 0 bases at V and 4 bases at J, with 15 bases between. CDR3 coding DNA: TGCAGCGTTGAAGAAGGCAGGATAAAGAGCTATGGCTACACCTTC. Translation: CSVEEGRIKSYGYTF.

For this clonotype: This may come from a read error, since a much larger clone is one base off. The chain's CDR3 is CASSPYGLTESFF. The CDR3 DNA sequence: TGCGCCAGCAGCCCCTACGGGCTGACTGAATCTTTCTTT. The chain employs TRBV5-1 and TRBJ1-1; D gene ambiguous. The CDR3 loop spans 13 amino acids. The germline gives CDR1 SGHRS, CDR2 YFSETQ.

This clonotype was seen ten or more times. This rearrangement joins TRBV4-1 to TRBJ2-2; the D gene is possibly TRBD1 (7 bases). This CDR3 is 15 amino acids long. The germline CDR1 and CDR2 sequences are MGHRA and YSYEKL. Trimming took off 5 bases at V and 1 base at J, with 11 bases between the two ends. Here the CDR3 reads CASSYQGGNTGELFF. CDR3 nucleotide sequence: TGCGCCAGCAGCTACCAGGGGGGGAACACCGGGGAGCTGTTTTTT.

This clonotype has at least ten counts. V and J are TRBV20-1 and TRBJ1-1; TRBD1 agrees at 8 bases. V trimming: 0 bases; J trimming: 7 bases; junction bases outside the gene matches: 10. The germline V gene encodes CDR1 DFQATT and CDR2 SNEGSKA (reference sequence). CDR3 size: 15 residues. CDR3 region: CSARDSTGASVEAFF. In nucleotides, the CDR3 is TGCAGTGCTAGAGATTCGACAGGGGCGAGCGTTGAAGCTTTCTTT.

This clonotype has ten or more counts. The chain has TRBV20-1 and TRBJ2-7; D is possibly TRBD2 (5 bases). CDR3 length: 14 amino acids. Germline V gene lookup returns CDR1 DFQATT and CDR2 SNEGSKA (reference sequence). With 2 bases removed from V and 1 base from J, the gap between germline ends came to 12 bases. The CDR3 spells CSARLPAGSYEQYF. CDR3 DNA: TGCAGTGCTAGATTACCGGCGGGTTCCTACGAGCAGTACTTC.

Many counts were recorded for this clonotype. Since a much larger clone is just one base distant, this may be a read error. The V gene is TRBV27, the J gene TRBJ1-1; TRBD1 matches 9 bases. Germline lookup yields CDR1 MNHEY and CDR2 SMNVEV (reference sequence). The J segment lost 9 bases and the V segment lost 7 bases, leaving 15 bases of the junction unmatched. CDR3 size: 15 residues. The CDR3 spells CASNPRDRDLEKAFF. The CDR3 DNA sequence: TGTGCCAGCAATCCGCGGGACAGGGATTTAGAGAAAGCTTTCTTT.

This clonotype was seen at least ten times. The chain combines TRBV9 with TRBJ1-2, with 8 bases that match TRBD1. The CDR3 runs 15 residues. Germline V gene sequence: CDR1 SGDLS, CDR2 YYNGEE. V was pared by 1 base and J by 8 bases, with 10 bases of the junction left unmatched. CDR3 sequence (DNA): TGTGCCAGCAGCGTATCCAGGGACAGGTCACGAGGCTACACCTTC. It translates to CASSVSRDRSRGYTF.

The table lists this clonotype with many counts. The rearrangement uses TRBV28 and TRBJ2-5, with 9 bases fitting TRBD2. Germline values: CDR1 MDHEN, CDR2 SYDVKM. V was clipped by 6 bases and J by 5 bases; unmatched bases: 10. The CDR3 sequence is 15 residues long. The CDR3: CASRSWAGGPETQYF. The CDR3 DNA follows: TGTGCCAGCAGATCCTGGGCGGGAGGGCCCGAGACCCAGTACTTC.

This chain connects TRBV20-1 to TRBJ2-7; 9 nucleotides agree with TRBD1. CDR1 is DFQATT and CDR2 is SNEGSKA in the germline V gene (reference sequence). The length of the CDR3 is 12 residues. V trimming: 5 bases; J trimming: 6 bases; junction bases outside the gene matches: 5. The DNA for the CDR3 is TGCAGTGCTCAACAGGGGGCGAGCGAGCAGTACTTC. Translating gives CSAQQGASEQYF.

On this clonotype: A single base separates this from a much larger clone, so it may be a read error. The chain carries TRBV2 and TRBJ2-7; perhaps D is TRBD1 or TRBD2 (6 bases each). The CDR3 runs 12 residues. Trimming took 7 bases from V and 9 from J, leaving 16 bases between them. CDR1 and CDR2 (germline): SNHLY, FYNNEI. This CDR3 reads CASKRDEGGQYF. CDR3 DNA: TGTGCCAGCAAAAGGGATGAGGGGGGGCAGTACTTC.

This clonotype was seen at least ten times. This rearrangement joins TRBV6-1 to TRBJ1-2, with D perhaps TRBD1 (6 bases). Looked up from germline, CDR1 is MNHNS and CDR2 is SASEGT. This CDR3 has 14 amino acids. Trimming left V 2 bases short and J 8 bases short, with 15 bases between. The DNA for the CDR3 is TGTGCCAGCAGTGAATCATGGGGGCGTGGAGGCTACACCTTC. Protein: CASSESWGRGGYTF.

This clonotype has at least ten counts. The V and J genes are TRBV2 and TRBJ1-5; no clear D. CDR3 length: 14 amino acids. Germline CDR1 is SNHLY and CDR2 is FYNNEI. V was shortened by 5 bases and J by 2 bases, with 10 bases between the two germline ends. CDR3 amino acids: CASSNDYGNQPQHF. The CDR3 nucleotides are TGTGCCAGCAGTAACGACTATGGCAATCAGCCCCAGCATTTT.

In its sample, this clonotype was seen many times. Because the CDR3's place on the DNA is in doubt, the DNA is left out and the CDR3 is given as listed by TCRdb. The chain has TRBV9 and TRBJ1-2. CDR1 is SGDLS, CDR2 YYNGEE, per germline. The CDR3 length is 12 residues, termini included. The CDR3 sequence: CASSVAGGAPYF.

This clonotype was recorded many times. V is TRBV12-5 and J is TRBJ2-7, with TRBD2 as a possible D gene (6 bases). This CDR3 is built from 15 residues. Germline values: CDR1 LGHNT, CDR2 FRNRAP. The V and J ends lost 4 bases and 4 bases respectively, with 17 bases between them. CDR3 coding DNA: TGTGCTAGTGGTTCTTTCCGGGGGAAAGGGTACGAGCAGTACTTC. This translates into CASGSFRGKGYEQYF. Full variable domain (missing parts from reference TRBV12-5 and TRBJ2-7): DARVTQTPRHKVTEMGQEVTMRCQPILGHNTVFWYRQTMMQGLELLAYFRNRAPLDDSGMPKDRFSAEMPDATLATLKIQPSEPRDSAVYFCASGSFRGKGYEQYFGPGTRLTVT.

V usage is TRBV6-1 and J usage is TRBJ2-7; the match to TRBD1 covers 7 bases. Germline V gene sequence: CDR1 MNHNS, CDR2 SASEGT. V shed 1 base, J shed 6 bases, and the junction held 12 bases outside the gene matches. The CDR3 contains 16 residues. The CDR3 bases are TGTGCCAGCAGTGAAGAGTCCGGGACAGTCAATGGCGAGCAGTACTTC. Translation gives CASSEESGTVNGEQYF.

This clonotype was seen repeatedly, ten times or more. This chain joins TRBV7-2 and TRBJ1-6; D might be TRBD1 (5 bases). The CDR3 contains 12 residues. CDR1 SGHTA and CDR2 FQGNSA come from the germline V gene. Trimming took 1 base from V and 14 from J, leaving 9 bases between them. The CDR3 sequence is CASSLVGETLHF. In DNA, the CDR3 is TGTGCCAGCAGCTTAGTAGGGGAAACCCTCCACTTT.

The V and J genes are TRBV6-1 and TRBJ1-1; no clear D gene. This CDR3 has 13 residues. Germline CDR1 is MNHNS and CDR2 is SASEGT. V was clipped by 7 bases and J by 1 base, with 10 bases between them. CDR3 loop: CASKNSWNTEAFF. The DNA for the CDR3 is TGTGCCAGCAAGAACAGTTGGAACACTGAAGCTTTCTTT.

This clonotype appeared a few times. V gene TRBV6-1 combines with J gene TRBJ2-2; perhaps TRBD1 as D (6 bases). Germline V lookup: CDR1 MNHNS, CDR2 SASEGT. Trimming took off 8 bases at V and 7 bases at J, with 14 bases between the two ends. The CDR3 runs to 13 residues. The CDR3 DNA reads TGTGCCAGCGGTACAGGGTTCAGCGGGGAGCTGTTTTTT. It yields the protein CASGTGFSGELFF.

This clonotype was counted at least ten times. V and J are TRBV7-2 and TRBJ2-7; no firm D call. The CDR3 is 14 amino acids. Germline CDR1 and CDR2: SGHTA and FQGNSA. The V end lost 5 bases, the J end lost 2 bases, and 13 bases lay between the germline ends. The CDR3 DNA sequence: TGTGCCAGCAGCCAAACGAGTACTACCTACGAGCAGTACTTC. It translates to CASSQTSTTYEQYF.

This chain joins TRBV6-1 and TRBJ2-7; 11 bases are a match to TRBD1. CDR3 size: 14 residues. Germline-derived CDR1 and CDR2 are MNHNS and SASEGT. The V segment lost 7 bases and the J segment 2 bases; nucleotides outside the gene matches: 4. In DNA, the CDR3 is TGTGCCAGCACCCTGGGACAGGGGGCCTACGAGCAGTACTTC. Protein product: CASTLGQGAYEQYF.

This clonotype was found many times. V gene TRBV6-5 combines with J gene TRBJ1-2; D is ambiguous. V was cut by 3 bases and J by 4 bases, with 12 bases left in between. Germline V gives CDR1 MNHEY, CDR2 SVGAGI. The CDR3 length is 14 residues. CDR3 protein: CASSYMEPTYGYTF. DNA for the CDR3: TGTGCCAGCAGTTATATGGAACCTACCTATGGCTACACCTTC.

This clonotype was detected ten times or more. A junction boundary mismatches the germline segment, possibly from a read error. The V and J genes are TRBV20-1 and TRBJ2-7; perhaps TRBD2 as D (6 bases). The CDR3 is 17 amino acids. In germline, CDR1 is DFQATT, CDR2 SNEGSKA (reference sequence). The CDR3 is CSARATAVGRFSYEQHF. CDR3 in DNA: TGCAGTGCTAGAGCTACTGCCGTGGGGAGGTTTTCCTACGAGCAGCACTTC.

This clonotype was picked up many times. This chain connects TRBV29-1 to TRBJ2-7; D is possibly TRBD1 or TRBD2 (6 bases each). The germline CDR1 and CDR2 sequences are SQVTM and ANQGSEA. Trimming shortened V by 4 bases and J by 3 bases, and 19 bases separated the two germline ends. This CDR3 has 15 residues. The CDR3 region has the DNA TGCAGCGTTGGGGTGCGAAGAGGGGGGAACTACGAGCAGTACTTC. Translation gives CSVGVRRGGNYEQYF.

This clonotype was picked up a small number of times. The DNA of the CDR3 is TGTGCCTGGAGTGCCCGGTCGGAGCAGTACTTC. It translates to CAWSARSEQYF. The V gene is TRBV30, the J gene TRBJ2-7, with D hard to call. V was pared by 1 base and J by 7 bases, with 8 bases between. The germline V gene encodes CDR1 GTSNPN and CDR2 SVGIG (reference sequence). This CDR3 region has 11 residues.

In its sample, this clonotype was seen many times. The CDR3 DNA sequence: TGTGCCATCAGCCGGACAGGAGCATCCTACGAGCAGTACTTC. Its translation is CAISRTGASYEQYF. This chain joins TRBV10-3 and TRBJ2-7; 7 nucleotides match TRBD1. Germline CDR1 reads ENHRY; CDR2 reads SYGVKD. The CDR3 totals 14 residues. V gave up 6 bases and J gave up 1 base; unmatched junction bases: 6.

At least ten counts were recorded for this clonotype. The chain couples TRBV2 to TRBJ2-7, with 9 bases matching TRBD2. The CDR3 totals 15 residues. Losses at the gene ends were 3 bases for V and 3 bases for J; bases not matched to a gene: 6. Germline V gene sequence: CDR1 SNHLY, CDR2 FYNNEI. Here the CDR3 DNA reads TGTGCCAGCAGTGAGGGACTAGCAACCCTCTACGAGCAGTACTTC. Its translation: CASSEGLATLYEQYF.

This clonotype has a count of ten or more. The chain combines TRBV11-2 with TRBJ2-7; possible D gene TRBD2, 5 bases. The germline V gene has CDR1 SGHAT and CDR2 FQNNGV. The CDR3 is 14 amino acids. V was cut by 6 bases and J by 0 bases, with 12 bases left in between. The CDR3 region is CASSVVAGSYEQYF. Written as DNA, the CDR3 is TGTGCCAGCAGTGTGGTGGCGGGCTCCTACGAGCAGTACTTC.

The chain recombines TRBV7-2 with TRBJ2-5; a possible D gene is TRBD1 (5 bases). This CDR3 has 14 residues. With 2 bases removed from V and 2 bases from J, the gap between germline ends came to 9 bases. CDR1 is SGHTA and CDR2 is FQGNSA in the germline V gene. The CDR3 protein is CASSLLAGQETQYF. As DNA, the CDR3 is TGTGCCAGCAGCTTACTCGCAGGGCAAGAGACCCAGTACTTC.